The T cell receptor (beta chain) described here comes from a study of blood T cell repertoires in COVID-19. Here immunoSEQ multiplex PCR was the method, and the copy in TCRdb shows in-frame clones only, minus some. The table lists 250,000 to 400,000 clones, approximately 88% of them singletons. The CDR3 totals 16 residues. Trimming pared 4 bases from V and 1 base from J, leaving 15 bases between. CDR1 is SGDLS and CDR2 is YYNGEE in the germline V gene. The sample comprised peripheral blood. The receptor was isolated from a woman in her twenties or thirties with COVID-19, enrolled during active disease. V is TRBV9 and J is TRBJ2-1, with a tentative D call TRBD2 (5 bases). This chain's CDR3 is CASSPLPGSSYNEQFF. The CDR3 bases are TGTGCCAGCAGCCCTCTTCCGGGGAGTTCCTACAATGAGCAGTTCTTC.